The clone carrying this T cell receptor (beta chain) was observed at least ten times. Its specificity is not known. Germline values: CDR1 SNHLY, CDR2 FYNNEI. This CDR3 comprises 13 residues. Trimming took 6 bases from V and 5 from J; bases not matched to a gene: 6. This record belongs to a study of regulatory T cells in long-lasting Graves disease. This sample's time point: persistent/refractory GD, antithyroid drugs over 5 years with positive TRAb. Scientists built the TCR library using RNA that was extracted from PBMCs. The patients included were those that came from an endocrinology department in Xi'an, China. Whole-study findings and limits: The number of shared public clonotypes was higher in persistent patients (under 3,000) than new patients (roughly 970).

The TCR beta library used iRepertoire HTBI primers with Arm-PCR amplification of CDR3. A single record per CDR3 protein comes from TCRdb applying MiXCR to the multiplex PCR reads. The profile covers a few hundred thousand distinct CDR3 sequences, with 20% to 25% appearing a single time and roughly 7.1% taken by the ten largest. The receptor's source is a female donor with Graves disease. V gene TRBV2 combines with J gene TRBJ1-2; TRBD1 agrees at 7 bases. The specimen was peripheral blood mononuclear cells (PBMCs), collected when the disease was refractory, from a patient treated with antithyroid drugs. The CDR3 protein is CASRPGQLYGYTF. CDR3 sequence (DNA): TGTGCCAGCAGGCCGGGACAGTTATATGGCTACACCTTC.